This is a list of T cell receptor beta chains from one sample in a study of cytomegalovirus exposure and HLA in healthy donors. TCRdb's copy holds only in-frame clones and misses some; the assay was immunoSEQ multiplex PCR. The repertoire has 150,000 to 200,000 clones, roughly 85% of them found once; the top ten carry about 17%. The sequenced material came from PBMCs. These TCRs come from a man aged 18 to 30 in good health and CMV-seropositive. Both conserved end residues are part of each CDR3.

v_gene	j_gene	CDR3aa
TRBV27	TRBJ2-7	CASSLTSPYEQYF
TRBV6-1	TRBJ1-1	CASSAHENTEAFF
TRBV11-3	TRBJ1-1	CASSLGQEMNTEAFF
TRBV11-2	TRBJ2-3	CASSLPTGGDTQYF
TRBV27	TRBJ2-3	CASSTRAGVLRGQYF
TRBV27	TRBJ1-1	CASSLRQVRGGGNTEAFF
TRBV19	TRBJ1-2	CASRDRGHYGYTF
TRBV19	TRBJ1-2	CASSRGTPQIYGYTF
TRBV2	TRBJ1-1	CASSEGEGSTEAFF
TRBV9	TRBJ1-1	CASSAETGGDTEAFF
TRBV28	TRBJ1-1	CASSSTGLNTEAFF
TRBV28	TRBJ2-7	CASRPPGQGAYEQYF
TRBV19	TRBJ2-7	CASSIDRSYEQYF
TRBV29-1	TRBJ2-7	CSVRTGTSYEQYF
TRBV4-1	TRBJ2-1	CASSRGLAGENEQFF
TRBV30	TRBJ1-3	CAWSVLAGLSGNTIYF
TRBV4-2	TRBJ1-4	CASSQVLGQGREKLFF
TRBV28	TRBJ1-5	CASSLRDSRNQPQHF
TRBV27	TRBJ1-1	CASSPVIENTEAFF
TRBV28	TRBJ2-7	CASSAGGPYEQYF
TRBV5-8	TRBJ2-7	CASSVWDTGGYEQYF
TRBV6-5	TRBJ2-7	CASSYDRGYEQYF
TRBV6-5	TRBJ2-7	CASSYSAGSSYEQYF
TRBV4-1	TRBJ1-2	CASSQEDGNYGYTF
TRBV6-5	TRBJ1-1	CASSLNRGGTEAFF
TRBV5-6	TRBJ2-3	CASSLGTSLDTQYF
TRBV27	TRBJ2-7	CASRSADSYEQYF
TRBV5-4	TRBJ2-3	CASSSKTEYTQYF
TRBV27	TRBJ1-5	CAFTRDLWGQGNQPQHF
TRBV5-1	TRBJ2-7	CASSGPGERLAGASPYEQYF
TRBV5-4	TRBJ2-1	CASSFRGANEQFF
TRBV2	TRBJ1-5	CASKARAGSNQPQHF
TRBV25-1	TRBJ2-7	CASSATSGRGSYEQYF
TRBV11-2	TRBJ2-1	CASSFPGGPKNEQFF
TRBV6-1	TRBJ2-7	CASRAASGRLYEQYF
TRBV30	TRBJ2-3	CAWNPTRTDTQYF
TRBV28	TRBJ1-3	CASSSGGWAAGNTIYF
TRBV30	TRBJ2-3	CAWNELGDTQYF
TRBV27	TRBJ2-7	CASSTQRTGGYEQYF
TRBV15	TRBJ2-3	CATSREVREDTQYF
TRBV5-1	TRBJ1-1	CASSALQGPNTEAFF
TRBV30	TRBJ1-1	CAWSALGSGNTEAFF
TRBV28	TRBJ2-2	CASSLGQGAGELFF
TRBV25-1	TRBJ2-3	CASSAGTSITDTQYF
TRBV27	TRBJ2-7	CASSGTGYSYEQYF
TRBV6-1	TRBJ2-5	CASSEGWGLAGGETQYF
TRBV2	TRBJ1-4	CASRPSTGESPTNEKLFF
TRBV9	TRBJ1-1	CASSPREVNTEAFF
TRBV30	TRBJ1-1	CAWSKGGAEAFF
TRBV9	TRBJ1-2	CASSSREETGEYGYTF
TRBV5-4	TRBJ2-7	CASSPAGAGPYEQYF